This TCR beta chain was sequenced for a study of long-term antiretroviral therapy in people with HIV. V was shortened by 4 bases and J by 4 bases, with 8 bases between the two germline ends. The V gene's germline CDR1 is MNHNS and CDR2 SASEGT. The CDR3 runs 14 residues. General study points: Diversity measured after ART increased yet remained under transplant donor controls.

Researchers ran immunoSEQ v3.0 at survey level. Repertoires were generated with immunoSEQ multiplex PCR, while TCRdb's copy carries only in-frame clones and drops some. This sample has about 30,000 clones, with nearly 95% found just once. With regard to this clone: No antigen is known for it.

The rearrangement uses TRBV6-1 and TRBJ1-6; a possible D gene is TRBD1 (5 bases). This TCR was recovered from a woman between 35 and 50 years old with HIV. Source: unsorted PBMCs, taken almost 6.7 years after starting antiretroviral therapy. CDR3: CASSAGPYNSPLHF. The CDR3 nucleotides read TGTGCCAGCAGTGCGGGACCTTATAATTCACCCCTCCACTTT.